The 21 T cell receptor beta chains listed next were all sequenced from one sample in a study of OX40 agonist ivuxolimab in advanced cancers. The assay was immunoSEQ multiplex PCR, and TCRdb's table has in-frame clones only and misses some. The profile shows 80,000 or so clones, 85% of them singletons. Sequenced here: CD4+ or CD8+ T cells sorted from blood, sampled in a trial of the OX40 agonist ivuxolimab. The receptors come from an adult with an advanced solid tumor such as melanoma, head and neck, liver or kidney cancer.

The V call is TRBV6-1, the J call TRBJ1-1; D unclear. Germline assignment: CDR1 MNHNS and CDR2 SASEGT. The germline V and J ends were trimmed by 8 bases and 1 base, with 11 bases remaining between them. The CDR3 sequence is 13 residues long. CDR3 DNA: TGTGCCAGCCATTCCGGGAGGAACACTGAAGCTTTCTTT. Translating gives CASHSGRNTEAFF.

This sequence joins TRBV19 and TRBJ1-3; D not resolved. Germline CDR1 is LNHDA and CDR2 is SQIVND (reference sequence). The CDR3 runs to 13 residues. Trimming removed 5 bases from V and 0 bases from J, with 5 bases in between. CDR3 sequence reads: CASSLRSGNTIYF. In nucleotides, the CDR3 is TGTGCCAGTAGTCTGCGCTCTGGAAACACCATATATTTT.

The chain uses TRBV19 and TRBJ1-2; maybe TRBD1 (5 bases). CDR3 size: 13 residues. From germline, CDR1 is LNHDA and CDR2 SQIVND (reference sequence). Trimming stripped 4 bases from V and 4 bases from J, with 10 bases between. The CDR3 region is CASSSAGLYGYTF. For the CDR3, the DNA is TGTGCCAGTAGTAGCGCAGGGCTCTATGGCTACACCTTC.

The J gene is TRBJ1-2, the V gene TRBV6-6; possibly TRBD1 for D (5 bases). Trimming took off 7 bases at V and 3 bases at J, with 15 bases between the two ends. This CDR3 comprises 14 residues. Germline V gene sequence: CDR1 MNHNY, CDR2 SVGAGI (reference sequence). CDR3: CASTEGPRDYGYTF. In DNA, the CDR3 is TGTGCCAGCACTGAGGGACCGCGCGACTATGGCTACACCTTC.

The chain uses TRBV9 and TRBJ1-1, with 8 nucleotides matching TRBD1. Trimming at V came to 4 bases and at J to 8 bases, leaving 4 bases not matched to a gene. This CDR3 comprises 12 residues. Germline-derived CDR1 and CDR2 are SGDLS and YYNGEE. CDR3 in DNA: TGTGCCAGCAGCCCCCGGACAGGGGAAGCTTTCTTT. Its protein is CASSPRTGEAFF.

V is TRBV2 and J is TRBJ1-6; 9 nucleotides match TRBD1. Germline trimming cut 5 bases from V and 2 bases from J; bases unmatched to any gene: 7. This CDR3 contains 17 residues. Per the germline V gene, CDR1 is SNHLY and CDR2 is FYNNEI. In nucleotides, the CDR3 is TGTGCCAGCAGTAAGCGACAGGGGGAACCCTATAATTCACCCCTCCACTTT. It is translated as CASSKRQGEPYNSPLHF.

This clone is a singleton in its sample. This chain's CDR3 is CASSLTSGGTGRSYEQYF. The CDR3 bases are TGTGCCAGCAGCTTAACTAGCGGGGGGACGGGACGCTCCTACGAGCAGTACTTC. The chain couples TRBV11-2 to TRBJ2-7, with 12 bases identical to TRBD2. The CDR3 is 18 residues long. Germline loops: CDR1 SGHAT, CDR2 FQNNGV. The V segment lost 2 bases and the J segment 0 bases; nucleotides outside the gene matches: 8. Full variable domain (outside the CDR3, taken from reference TRBV11-2 and TRBJ2-7): EAGVAQSPRYKIIEKRQSVAFWCNPISGHATLYWYQQILGQGPKLLIQFQNNGVVDDSQLPKDRFSAERLKGVDSTLKIQPAKLEDSAVYLCASSLTSGGTGRSYEQYFGPGTRLTVT.

The chain uses TRBV18 and TRBJ1-2; TRBD1 might be the D (5 bases). Germline V CDR1 and CDR2: KGHSH, LQKENI. The CDR3 runs 15 residues. The V end was cut by 1 base, the J end by 3 bases, with 12 bases between. The CDR3 here is CASSPLPGLDYGYTF. CDR3 DNA: TGTGCCAGCTCACCACTTCCAGGGTTGGACTATGGCTACACCTTC.

The chain uses TRBV11-2 and TRBJ1-2; perhaps TRBD1 as D (5 bases). The V end lost 0 bases, the J end lost 3 bases, and 8 bases lay between the germline ends. There are 14 residues in the CDR3. Germline V CDR1 and CDR2: SGHAT, FQNNGV. The DNA for the CDR3 is TGTGCCAGCAGCTTAGAGGCGGGGGACTATGGCTACACCTTC. Translated: CASSLEAGDYGYTF.

The gene calls are TRBV7-7 and TRBJ1-4; D is undetermined. V was shortened by 5 bases and J by 10 bases, with 14 bases between the two germline ends. CDR1 and CDR2 (germline): SSHAT, FNYEAQ (reference sequence). The CDR3 contains 13 residues. CDR3 DNA sequence: TGTGCCAGCAGCCTCGCCGGAGACCCAAAACTGTTTTTT. Encoded protein: CASSLAGDPKLFF.

This clone appeared a single time. The chain links TRBV28 to TRBJ1-1, with a tentative D call TRBD1 (6 bases). Trimming stripped 6 bases from V and 4 bases from J, with 12 bases between. CDR1 and CDR2 from the germline V gene are MDHEN and SYDVKM. This CDR3 comprises 13 residues. DNA of the CDR3: TGTGCCAGCAGAATACAGGGAGGCACTGAAGCTTTCTTT. Its protein product is CASRIQGGTEAFF.

V and J are TRBV11-1 and TRBJ2-3, with D perhaps assigned TRBD1 or TRBD2 (5 bases each). V was pared by 1 base and J by 3 bases, with 8 bases between. Germline V gives CDR1 SGHAT, CDR2 FQDESV (reference sequence). The CDR3 runs 14 residues. The CDR3 protein is CASSLDWGTDTQYF. The CDR3 DNA sequence: TGTGCCAGCAGCTTAGACTGGGGGACAGATACGCAGTATTTT.

The V gene is TRBV19, the J gene TRBJ2-5, with D tentatively TRBD2 (7 bases). This CDR3 region has 16 residues. Germline CDR1 reads LNHDA; CDR2 reads SQIVND (reference sequence). The V gene lost 6 bases and the J gene lost 1 base, with 18 bases spanning the gap. The CDR3 here is CASSPRGLPTQETQYF. The CDR3 DNA sequence: TGTGCCAGTAGCCCCAGGGGACTACCGACCCAAGAGACCCAGTACTTC.

This chain connects TRBV30 to TRBJ2-1, with D maybe TRBD2 (5 bases). CDR1 and CDR2 from the germline V gene are GTSNPN and SVGIG (reference sequence). The CDR3 spans 14 residues. Deletions cut 0 bases from V and 1 base from J, with 7 bases between. CDR3 protein: CAWSVGGSYNEQFF. CDR3 in DNA: TGTGCCTGGAGTGTGGGCGGGTCCTACAATGAGCAGTTCTTC.

This chain links TRBV28 with TRBJ1-5; tentative D call: TRBD1 (6 bases). Germline loops: CDR1 MDHEN, CDR2 SYDVKM. The CDR3 consists of 14 residues. Trimming left V 8 bases short and J 4 bases short, with 15 bases between. CDR3 protein: CASVRGAGNQPQHF. CDR3 DNA: TGTGCCAGCGTTCGGGGGGCGGGAAATCAGCCCCAGCATTTT.

The chain couples TRBV5-4 to TRBJ2-3; D may match TRBD1 or TRBD2 (5 bases each). Per the germline V gene, CDR1 is SGHNT and CDR2 is YYREEE (reference sequence). Trimming removed 4 bases at V and 2 bases at J, with 14 bases between. This CDR3 is 15 amino acids long. The CDR3 loop reads CASSTGPTHTDTQYF. The DNA for the CDR3 is TGTGCCAGCAGCACGGGACCGACCCACACAGATACGCAGTATTTT.

As to this clone: The sample carries other DNA sequences with the same CDR3. The chain couples TRBV7-2 to TRBJ2-7; D perhaps matches TRBD2 (5 bases). Germline CDR1 is SGHTA and CDR2 is FQGNSA. V was trimmed by 0 bases and J by 7 bases, leaving 19 bases between them. This CDR3 is built from 16 residues. The CDR3 sequence: CASSLAPPGSADEQYF. The CDR3 nucleotides are TGTGCCAGCAGCTTAGCGCCCCCGGGTAGCGCGGATGAGCAGTACTTC.

The CDR3 region is CASSRGTGLETQYF. The CDR3 DNA sequence: TGTGCCAGCTCACGCGGGACAGGGCTGGAGACCCAGTACTTC. The rearrangement links TRBV18 to TRBJ2-5; 9 positions match TRBD1. Germline CDR1 and CDR2: KGHSH and LQKENI. This CDR3 comprises 14 residues. Germline trimming cut 4 bases from V and 5 bases from J; bases unmatched to any gene: 5.

This chain connects TRBV7-6 to TRBJ1-3, with unresolved D. The CDR3 contains 12 residues. Between the trimmed V and J ends, which lost 5 bases and 4 bases, there was a span of 6 bases. Germline CDR1 and CDR2: SGHVS and FNYEAQ. CDR3: CASSLQGNTIYF. The CDR3, as DNA: TGTGCCAGCAGCCTACAGGGAAACACCATATATTTT. The variable domain in full, completed from reference TRBV7-6 and TRBJ1-3, reads GAGVSQSPRYKVTKRGQDVALRCDPISGHVSLYWYRQALGQGPEFLTYFNYEAQQDKSGLPNDRFSAERPEGSISTLTIQRTEQRDSAMYRCASSLQGNTIYFGEGSWLTVV.

The chain has TRBV7-9 and TRBJ2-5; TRBD1 is a possible D gene (6 bases). This CDR3 contains 15 residues. Trimming cost V 5 bases and J 6 bases, with 19 bases left between them. Germline lookup yields CDR1 SEHNR and CDR2 FQNEAQ (reference sequence). DNA for the CDR3: TGTGCCAGCAGCCGTACACAGGGAGCCACGAAGACCCAGTACTTC. Its translation: CASSRTQGATKTQYF.

The chain combines TRBV7-2 with TRBJ2-1, with a tentative D call TRBD2 (6 bases). This CDR3 spans 14 amino acids. Germline V gives CDR1 SGHTA, CDR2 FQGNSA. Trimming took 5 bases from V and 15 from J, leaving 23 bases between them. DNA of the CDR3: TGTGCCAGCAGCAAATACGGGACGACCGACGGGGGGTTCTTC. Protein product: CASSKYGTTDGGFF.